These T cell receptor beta chains were read from a single sample in a study of OX40 agonist ivuxolimab in advanced cancers. Data came from immunoSEQ multiplex PCR; TCRdb stores just in-frame clones and leaves some out. This table has about 80,000 clones, more than 90% appearing once. This sample comprised CD4+ or CD8+ T cells sorted from blood, obtained in a trial of the OX40 agonist ivuxolimab. These receptors were taken from an adult with an advanced solid tumor such as melanoma, head and neck, liver or kidney cancer. CDR3s include the opening cysteine and the closing phenylalanine or tryptophan. The D gene is left open where the match is weak. Some rows mark clone size as missing; the rest say once, few, many or name a class of expanded clone.

abundance	j_gene	v_gene	d_gene	CDR3aa	CDR3nt
-	TRBJ2-1	TRBV7-2	-	CASSPDLIYNEQFF	TGTGCCAGCAGCCCTGACTTAATCTACAATGAGCAGTTCTTC
-	TRBJ2-2	TRBV18	-	CASSHGRSNTGELFF	TGTGCCAGCTCACACGGCAGGTCGAACACCGGGGAGCTGTTTTTT
-	TRBJ1-4	TRBV7-2	-	CASSLALRATNEKLFF	TGTGCCAGCAGCTTAGCGCTGAGGGCAACTAATGAAAAACTGTTTTTT
-	TRBJ2-4	TRBV5-4	-	CASSLDPGGSKNIQYF	TGTGCCAGCAGTTTGGACCCGGGGGGCTCCAAAAACATTCAGTACTTC
few	TRBJ2-7	TRBV11-2	-	CASSVAPQGNYEQYF	TGTGCCAGCAGCGTAGCCCCCCAGGGCAACTACGAGCAGTACTTC
-	TRBJ2-3	TRBV7-6	-	CASSLSLSGNTQYF	TGTGCCAGCAGCTTATCGCTTAGCGGAAATACGCAGTATTTT
-	TRBJ1-1	TRBV6-5	-	CASSPEFTEAFF	TGTGCCAGCAGCCCCGAGTTCACTGAAGCTTTCTTT
-	TRBJ2-7	TRBV28	TRBD2	CASSFASGRYEQYF	TGTGCCAGCAGTTTTGCTAGCGGGCGGTACGAGCAGTACTTC
-	TRBJ2-2	TRBV19	-	CASSIVGLTANTGELFF	TGTGCCAGTAGTATCGTTGGTTTAACAGCTAACACCGGGGAGCTGTTTTTT
-	TRBJ2-2	TRBV5-1	TRBD2	CASSLGLAVNTGELFF	TGCGCCAGCAGCCTGGGACTAGCTGTGAACACCGGGGAGCTGTTTTTT